The 27 T cell receptor beta chains given below trace back to one sample, sequenced in a study of CD4 T cells in relation to SARS-CoV-2 and coronaviruses. The protocol was immunoSEQ multiplex PCR, while the TCRdb copy is restricted to in-frame clones and leaves out a portion. The table has approximately 70,000 clones, 85% to 95% seen once. CD4+ T cells from unexposed donors were obtained before the COVID-19 pandemic (2011-2018). Sequenced: naive CD4+ T cells from PBMCs. Documented subset: naive CD4+ T cells isolated by negative enrichment. Every receptor here comes from a human donor in good health.

This chain uses TRBV30 with TRBJ1-2; D gene unclear. The CDR3 contains 13 residues. Germline V gene lookup returns CDR1 GTSNPN and CDR2 SVGIG (reference sequence). The V gene lost 0 bases and the J gene lost 5 bases, with 10 bases spanning the gap. CDR3 in amino acids: CAWSVSGVYGYTF. DNA of the CDR3: TGTGCCTGGAGTGTAAGTGGTGTGTATGGCTACACCTTC.

V is TRBV28 and J is TRBJ1-4; possible D gene TRBD1, 6 bases. The V end lost 7 bases, the J end lost 8 bases, and 20 bases lay between the germline ends. This CDR3 is built from 15 residues. The germline V gene has CDR1 MDHEN and CDR2 SYDVKM. The CDR3 DNA follows: TGTGCCAGCACCCTCTGGGCCAGGGGTGGCGAAAAACTGTTTTTT. This translates into CASTLWARGGEKLFF.

This rearrangement joins TRBV24-1 to TRBJ1-2; the match to TRBD1 covers 11 bases. The CDR3 length is 17 residues. V was clipped by 3 bases and J by 1 base; unmatched bases: 6. CDR1 is KGHDR, CDR2 SFDVKD, per germline. As DNA, the CDR3 is TGTGCCACCAGTGATAAAAGGACAGGGGGCCTTAACTATGGCTACACCTTC. Amino acids: CATSDKRTGGLNYGYTF.

The V call is TRBV6-1, the J call TRBJ2-7; 8 nucleotides align to TRBD1. With V trimmed by 3 bases and J by 3 bases, 7 bases remained unmatched. Looked up from germline, CDR1 is MNHNS and CDR2 is SASEGT. This CDR3 spans 15 amino acids. Here the CDR3 reads CASSDQGAPGYEQYF. DNA for the CDR3: TGTGCCAGCAGTGATCAGGGGGCACCGGGCTACGAGCAGTACTTC.

V is TRBV7-2 and J is TRBJ1-2; no firm D call. CDR1 and CDR2 from the germline V gene are SGHTA and FQGNSA. Between the trimmed V and J ends, which lost 3 bases and 10 bases, there was a span of 15 bases. This CDR3 comprises 13 residues. CDR3 nucleotides: TGTGCCAGCAGCTTGGGTCCTAGTCCTTACTACACCTTC. It yields the protein CASSLGPSPYYTF.

The chain joins TRBV6-5 to TRBJ1-1; D is uncertain. Between the trimmed V and J ends, which lost 0 bases and 0 bases, there was a span of 8 bases. CDR1 and CDR2 (germline): MNHEY, SVGAGI. The CDR3 spans 15 residues. The CDR3 protein is CASSYSGGLNTEAFF. In nucleotides, the CDR3 is TGTGCCAGCAGTTACTCGGGCGGCTTGAACACTGAAGCTTTCTTT.

The CDR3 reads CSVELFQETQYF. CDR3 bases: TGCAGCGTTGAATTATTTCAAGAGACCCAGTACTTC. This chain joins TRBV29-1 and TRBJ2-5; no reliable D call. CDR1 is SQVTM and CDR2 is ANQGSEA in the germline V gene. V was clipped by 2 bases and J by 2 bases, with 6 bases between them. The CDR3 is 12 residues long.

The V and J genes are TRBV4-1 and TRBJ2-1; possibly TRBD1 or TRBD2 for D (6 bases each). V was cut by 0 bases and J by 13 bases, with 16 bases left in between. Germline V gene sequence: CDR1 MGHRA, CDR2 YSYEKL. This CDR3 contains 14 residues. The CDR3 sequence is CASSQEGVRGTQFF. DNA of the CDR3: TGCGCCAGCAGCCAAGAGGGGGTTAGGGGGACTCAGTTCTTC.

The V gene is TRBV5-6, the J gene TRBJ2-7, with TRBD2 matching 7 bases. Trimming removed 0 bases from V and 2 bases from J; junction bases left unmatched: 5. This CDR3 has 15 residues. Germline V lookup: CDR1 SGHDT, CDR2 YYEEEE. CDR3 DNA sequence: TGTGCCAGCAGCTTGGAAGGGAGGGACCCCTACGAGCAGTACTTC. It is translated as CASSLEGRDPYEQYF.

This chain joins TRBV7-8 and TRBJ1-2; D unresolved. Trimming pared 7 bases from V and 0 bases from J, leaving 12 bases between. The germline V gene has CDR1 SGHVS and CDR2 FQNEAQ. The CDR3 contains 14 residues. The CDR3 here is CASTQAGSNYGYTF. The CDR3 bases are TGTGCCAGCACCCAAGCCGGATCTAACTATGGCTACACCTTC.

V usage is TRBV4-1 and J usage is TRBJ2-2; 16 bases map to TRBD2. The germline gives CDR1 MGHRA, CDR2 YSYEKL. The CDR3 extends over 21 amino acids. The V and J ends lost 3 bases and 6 bases, in that order; junction bases with no gene match: 16. CDR3 protein: CASSHSLGTSGGAEDSGELFF. DNA for the CDR3: TGCGCCAGCAGCCATAGCCTAGGGACTAGCGGGGGGGCCGAGGATTCCGGGGAGCTGTTTTTT.

The rearrangement uses TRBV10-2 and TRBJ1-2, with D perhaps matching TRBD1 (6 bases). This CDR3 has 15 amino acids. The germline gives CDR1 WSHSY, CDR2 SAAADI. V was cut by 3 bases and J by 3 bases, with 14 bases left in between. CDR3 coding DNA: TGCGCCAGCAGTGATTCCAGGGGAACTGACTATGGCTACACCTTC. Its translation: CASSDSRGTDYGYTF.

V and J are TRBV28 and TRBJ1-1, with 7 bases matching TRBD1. The V and J ends lost 5 bases and 4 bases, in that order; junction bases with no gene match: 19. CDR1 and CDR2 (germline): MDHEN, SYDVKM. The CDR3 is 18 residues long. CDR3 in DNA: TGTGCCAGCAGTCCCCCGGTAGGGGGCGTGGAGTTAGGCACTGAAGCTTTCTTT. Its protein is CASSPPVGGVELGTEAFF.

V usage is TRBV5-4 and J usage is TRBJ2-5; TRBD2 aligns across 10 bases. Germline trimming cut 0 bases from V and 7 bases from J; bases unmatched to any gene: 9. Germline assignment: CDR1 SGHNT and CDR2 YYREEE (reference sequence). The CDR3 loop spans 16 amino acids. The CDR3 DNA follows: TGTGCCAGCAGCTTGGGGTCTAGCGGGAGCTGGGTGACCCAGTACTTC. Encoded protein: CASSLGSSGSWVTQYF.

The chain carries TRBV28 and TRBJ2-3, with D possibly TRBD1 on 6 matching bases. Germline CDR1 MDHEN, CDR2 SYDVKM. The CDR3 extends over 15 amino acids. Between the trimmed V and J ends, which lost 6 bases and 1 base, there was a span of 14 bases. As DNA, the CDR3 is TGTGCCAGCAGCCTAACCGCAGGGGGCACAGATACGCAGTATTTT. It codes for CASSLTAGGTDTQYF. Full variable domain (rest looked up from reference TRBV28 and TRBJ2-3): DVKVTQSSRYLVKRTGEKVFLECVQDMDHENMFWYRQDPGLGLRLIYFSYDVKMKEKGDIPEGYSVSREKKERFSLILESASTNQTSMYLCASSLTAGGTDTQYFGPGTRLTVL.

The chain employs TRBV27 and TRBJ2-5, with 10 bases that match TRBD2. V lost 9 bases to trimming and J lost 4 bases; unmatched junction nucleotides: 14. Looked up from germline, CDR1 is MNHEY and CDR2 is SMNVEV (reference sequence). CDR3 length: 16 residues. This CDR3 is CARTSLAGSTTETQYF. CDR3 nucleotide sequence: TGTGCCAGGACCTCACTAGCGGGGTCGACAACAGAGACCCAGTACTTC.

J is TRBJ1-1 and V is TRBV18; no clear D. The CDR3 is made up of 14 amino acids. Germline CDR1 reads KGHSH; CDR2 reads LQKENI. The V gene lost 3 bases and the J gene lost 1 base, with 9 bases spanning the gap. The CDR3 DNA reads TGTGCCAGCTCACCCCTCCCGGAGAACACTGAAGCTTTCTTT. Protein sequence: CASSPLPENTEAFF. Looking up the rest from reference TRBV18 and TRBJ1-1 gives the full variable domain: NAGVMQNPRHLVRRRGQEARLRCSPMKGHSHVYWYRQLPEEGLKFMVYLQKENIIDESGMPKERFSAEFPKEGPSILRIQQVVRGDSAAYFCASSPLPENTEAFFGQGTRLTVV.

The V and J genes are TRBV2 and TRBJ1-5, with D unresolved. Trimming left V 4 bases short and J 3 bases short, with 10 bases between. The CDR3 has 14 residues. Germline V gives CDR1 SNHLY, CDR2 FYNNEI. The CDR3 coding sequence is TGTGCCAGCAGTGTCGAAGGACTCAATCAGCCCCAGCATTTT. Protein: CASSVEGLNQPQHF.

This chain links TRBV30 with TRBJ2-3, with D perhaps assigned TRBD1 or TRBD2 (6 bases each). CDR1 and CDR2 from the germline V gene are GTSNPN and SVGIG (reference sequence). CDR3 length: 15 amino acids. Trimming removed 0 bases at V and 6 bases at J, with 16 bases between. The CDR3 DNA reads TGTGCCTGGAGTGTACAGTGGGGGGCATGGGATACGCAGTATTTT. It encodes CAWSVQWGAWDTQYF.

The chain carries TRBV19 and TRBJ2-3; D is perhaps TRBD1 or TRBD2 (5 bases each). Trimming removed 9 bases at V and 5 bases at J, with 15 bases between. Germline CDR1 LNHDA, CDR2 SQIVND (reference sequence). The length of the CDR3 is 13 residues. The CDR3 spells CASAPGDRDTQYF. CDR3 DNA: TGTGCCAGCGCTCCCGGGGACCGAGATACGCAGTATTTT.

The chain is built from TRBV25-1 and TRBJ2-5, with a tentative D call TRBD2 (5 bases). Trimming stripped 5 bases from V and 7 bases from J, with 20 bases between. Germline CDR1 MGHDK, CDR2 SYGVNS. This CDR3 region has 15 residues. This CDR3 reads CASSFTGISKSTQYF. The CDR3 bases are TGTGCCAGCAGTTTCACCGGGATATCCAAGTCGACCCAGTACTTC.

V and J are TRBV10-3 and TRBJ1-4; the D gene is possibly TRBD1 (5 bases). The V end was cut by 10 bases, the J end by 0 bases, with 12 bases between. Germline V CDR1 and CDR2: ENHRY, SYGVKD. This CDR3 has 14 residues. CDR3 protein: CATGTEATNEKLFF. The DNA for the CDR3 is TGTGCCACCGGGACGGAGGCAACTAATGAAAAACTGTTTTTT.

The genes are TRBV3-1 (or the pseudogene TRBV3-2) and TRBJ2-3, with a tentative D call TRBD1 (6 bases). Germline lookup yields CDR1 LGHDT and CDR2 YNNKEL (reference sequence). Trimming pared 4 bases from V and 9 bases from J, leaving 17 bases between. The CDR3 has 14 amino acids. The CDR3 coding sequence is TGTGCCAGCAGCCCCCCCCGGGACACCAAAACGCAGTATTTT. Its translation: CASSPPRDTKTQYF.

The chain uses TRBV10-3 and TRBJ2-3; the D gene is possibly TRBD1 (5 bases). Trimming removed 8 bases at V and 2 bases at J, with 23 bases between. This CDR3 region has 17 residues. The germline gives CDR1 ENHRY, CDR2 SYGVKD. CDR3 nucleotide sequence: TGTGCCATCCGCTCCACCACGGAGTACAGGCCCACAGATACGCAGTATTTT. This sequence encodes CAIRSTTEYRPTDTQYF.

The rearrangement links TRBV14 to TRBJ1-1, with D possibly being TRBD1 (5 bases). The CDR3 has 15 amino acids. Per germline, CDR1 SGHDN and CDR2 FVKESK. Trimming left V 1 base short and J 0 bases short, with 9 bases between. CDR3 coding DNA: TGTGCCAGCAGCCAAGCATGGGGCATGAACACTGAAGCTTTCTTT. Amino acid sequence: CASSQAWGMNTEAFF.

This sequence joins TRBV5-1 and TRBJ2-1, with TRBD2 identical over 14 bases. CDR3 length equals 15 residues. Germline loops: CDR1 SGHRS, CDR2 YFSETQ. V dropped 7 bases and J dropped 4; count of bases not matched to a gene: 4. CDR3: CASGGTSGGYNEQFF. The CDR3 region has the DNA TGCGCCAGCGGGGGGACTAGCGGGGGATACAATGAGCAGTTCTTC.

This chain uses TRBV6-6 with TRBJ1-1, with D perhaps TRBD1 (5 bases). The germline V gene has CDR1 MNHNY and CDR2 SVGAGI (reference sequence). This CDR3 has 15 amino acids. Trimming took 2 bases from V and 5 from J, leaving 15 bases between them. The CDR3 sequence is CASSYPNGGGTEAFF. The CDR3 DNA follows: TGTGCCAGCAGTTACCCAAATGGGGGAGGAACTGAAGCTTTCTTT.